The next 26 T cell receptor beta chains were all read from a single sample in a study of cytotoxic CD8 clonotypes in ibrutinib-treated CLL. Sequenced by immunoSEQ multiplex PCR; TCRdb stores in-frame clones only, minus some. The table includes about 200,000 clones, about four fifths detected once. The sample here was PBMCs, taken after 12 months of ibrutinib treatment. The origin of the receptors is a human donor with chronic lymphocytic leukemia.

This chain links TRBV6-5 with TRBJ1-4, with no clear D. Germline CDR1 and CDR2: MNHEY and SVGAGI. Trimming cost V 5 bases and J 8 bases, with 18 bases left between them. The CDR3 contains 15 residues. This CDR3 reads CASSQAEGGREKLFF. DNA for the CDR3: TGTGCCAGCAGTCAGGCTGAGGGAGGTCGGGAAAAACTGTTTTTT.

The chain uses TRBV7-8 and TRBJ2-2; D gene uncertain. The CDR3 length is 14 residues. Germline V CDR1 and CDR2: SGHVS, FQNEAQ. Trimming pared 3 bases from V and 3 bases from J, leaving 8 bases between. The CDR3 bases are TGTGCCAGCAGCTTCTGGGTACACACCGGGGAGCTGTTTTTT. Amino acid sequence: CASSFWVHTGELFF.

The chain combines TRBV29-1 with TRBJ1-1; D might be TRBD1 (6 bases). Germline CDR1 SQVTM, CDR2 ANQGSEA. The CDR3 loop spans 15 amino acids. The ends were cut back, 1 base at V and 5 bases at J, with 17 bases in the middle. The CDR3 protein is CSVEGGPGGRTEAFF. CDR3 in DNA: TGCAGCGTTGAAGGTGGGCCCGGGGGGCGGACTGAAGCTTTCTTT.

The chain recombines TRBV9 with TRBJ2-6, with 10 positions matching TRBD2. Germline lookup yields CDR1 SGDLS and CDR2 YYNGEE. The CDR3 spans 20 residues. J lost 0 bases, V lost 3 bases, and 12 bases had no gene match. The CDR3 DNA is TGTGCCAGCAGCGCCCCAAGGGGACTAGCGTTGAGCTCTGGGGCCAACGTCCTGACTTTC. Translation: CASSAPRGLALSSGANVLTF. Full variable domain (missing parts from reference TRBV9 and TRBJ2-6): DSGVTQTPKHLITATGQRVTLRCSPRSGDLSVYWYQQSLDQGLQFLIQYYNGEERAKGNILERFSAQQFPDLHSELNLSSLELGDSALYFCASSAPRGLALSSGANVLTFGAGSRLTVL.

CDR3 in DNA: TGCGCCAGCAGCCTCGGAGGGGGCAGGTATGGCTACACCTTC. This sequence encodes CASSLGGGRYGYTF. This sequence joins TRBV5-1 and TRBJ1-2, with 7 nucleotides matching TRBD1. There are 14 residues in the CDR3. Per the germline V gene, CDR1 is SGHRS and CDR2 is YFSETQ. Trimming removed 4 bases from V and 5 bases from J; junction bases left unmatched: 8.

The chain joins TRBV18 to TRBJ1-3; a possible D gene is TRBD1 (5 bases). V lost 2 bases, J lost 6 bases, and 8 bases lay in between. Germline loops: CDR1 KGHSH, CDR2 LQKENI. CDR3 length equals 13 residues. CDR3 residues: CASSPGRENTIYF. Written as DNA, the CDR3 is TGTGCCAGCTCACCAGGCAGGGAAAACACCATATATTTT.

The chain recombines TRBV5-1 with TRBJ2-1, with TRBD2 identical over 12 bases. The CDR3 runs 15 residues. Germline CDR1 is SGHRS and CDR2 is YFSETQ. The V segment lost 4 bases and the J segment 7 bases; nucleotides outside the gene matches: 6. CDR3 in amino acids: CASSPSTSGSNEQFF. Here the CDR3 DNA reads TGCGCCAGCAGCCCATCGACTAGCGGGAGTAATGAGCAGTTCTTC. Looking up the rest from reference TRBV5-1 and TRBJ2-1 gives the full variable domain: KAGVTQTPRYLIKTRGQQVTLSCSPISGHRSVSWYQQTPGQGLQFLFEYFSETQRNKGNFPGRFSGRQFSNSRSEMNVSTLELGDSALYLCASSPSTSGSNEQFFGPGTRLTVL.

This clone was observed at least ten times. Other DNA sequences of this sample code for an identical CDR3. V is TRBV6-1 and J is TRBJ2-1; D unresolved. Trimming took 4 bases from V and 7 from J, leaving 8 bases between them. Per the germline V gene, CDR1 is MNHNS and CDR2 is SASEGT. The length of the CDR3 is 12 residues. CDR3 coding DNA: TGTGCCAGCAGTGTTTTCGGTAATGAGCAGTTCTTC. It translates to CASSVFGNEQFF.

This sequence joins TRBV14 and TRBJ1-2, with unresolved D. The CDR3 sequence is 13 residues long. V was pared by 0 bases and J by 2 bases, with 4 bases between. Germline CDR1 is SGHDN and CDR2 is FVKESK. This CDR3 is CASSQEANYGYTF. DNA of the CDR3: TGTGCCAGCAGCCAAGAGGCCAACTATGGCTACACCTTC.

This chain connects TRBV21-1 to TRBJ2-2; the table's D call TRBD2 went unverified against the DNA. TRBV21-1 corresponds to a pseudogene. The CDR3 contains 18 residues. CDR3 sequence reads: CASSQRPSSGRESGELFF. The CDR3, as DNA: TGTGCCAGCAGCCAAAGACCCTCTAGCGGGAGAGAGAGCGGGGAGCTGTTTTTT.

There are a few counts of this clone. The chain has TRBV6-5 and TRBJ1-6; no clear D. The germline gives CDR1 MNHEY, CDR2 SVGAGI. CDR3 length: 16 amino acids. V was clipped by 2 bases and J by 7 bases, with 15 bases between them. The CDR3 region has the DNA TGTGCCAGCAGTTACAAGGATCGTCGAGCAAATTCACCCCTCCACTTT. This gives the protein CASSYKDRRANSPLHF.

The rearrangement uses TRBV5-1 and TRBJ2-1, with TRBD2 matching 9 bases. V shed 4 bases, J shed 10 bases, and the junction held 12 bases outside the gene matches. The CDR3 length is 15 residues. CDR1 SGHRS and CDR2 YFSETQ come from the germline V gene. The CDR3 DNA follows: TGCGCCAGCAGCGGCGTAGCGGGAGTGTACCAGGAGCAGTTCTTC. Protein product: CASSGVAGVYQEQFF.

DNA of the CDR3: TGTGCCAGCAGACGAGACAGGACGAACACCGGGGAGCTGTTTTTT. Protein sequence: CASRRDRTNTGELFF. The rearrangement uses TRBV7-8 and TRBJ2-2; maybe TRBD1 (6 bases). V lost 6 bases and J 0 bases, leaving 11 bases between the germline ends. Looked up from germline, CDR1 is SGHVS and CDR2 is FQNEAQ. The CDR3 has 15 residues. Full variable domain (remainder filled in from reference TRBV7-8 and TRBJ2-2): GAGVSQSPRYKVAKRGQDVALRCDPISGHVSLFWYQQALGQGPEFLTYFQNEAQLDKSGLPSDRFFAERPEGSVSTLKIQRTQQEDSAVYLCASRRDRTNTGELFFGEGSRLTVL.

V gene TRBV4-1 combines with J gene TRBJ2-5; D might be TRBD1 (6 bases). The germline V and J ends were trimmed by 1 base and 5 bases, with 14 bases remaining between them. Germline loops: CDR1 MGHRA, CDR2 YSYEKL. CDR3 length: 15 amino acids. CDR3 in DNA: TGCGCCAGCAGCCAAGTCGGGACATACCCGGAGACCCAGTACTTC. It yields the protein CASSQVGTYPETQYF.

This clone was seen a single time. The chain links TRBV5-1 to TRBJ2-7, with D tentatively TRBD2 (6 bases). V lost 0 bases and J lost 3, with 16 bases in between. Per germline, CDR1 SGHRS and CDR2 YFSETQ. The CDR3 has 16 amino acids. The CDR3 loop is CASSLAFDGEVYEQYF. The DNA for the CDR3 is TGCGCCAGCAGCTTGGCCTTCGACGGGGAGGTCTACGAGCAGTACTTC.

The chain recombines TRBV14 with TRBJ1-2, with TRBD1 matching 9 bases. This CDR3 spans 18 amino acids. The trim removed 1 base at V and 4 bases at J, leaving 13 bases unmatched. From germline, CDR1 is SGHDN and CDR2 FVKESK. The CDR3 coding sequence is TGTGCCAGCAGCCAAGCTCCCCCACAGGGGGCACTGCTCTATGGCTACACCTTC. It is translated as CASSQAPPQGALLYGYTF.

The V call is TRBV7-8, the J call TRBJ2-3; 7 nucleotides match TRBD1. CDR3 length: 18 residues. Losses at the gene ends were 2 bases for V and 2 bases for J; bases not matched to a gene: 13. Looked up from germline, CDR1 is SGHVS and CDR2 is FQNEAQ. In DNA, the CDR3 is TGTGCCAGCAGCTTAACCGGTCGTGTGAGGGGGCACACAGATACGCAGTATTTT. The encoded protein is CASSLTGRVRGHTDTQYF.

CDR3 DNA sequence: TGCGCCAGCAGCCAAGATGGGCCGTTTGAGCAGTTCTTC. It yields the protein CASSQDGPFEQFF. This chain joins TRBV4-1 and TRBJ2-1, with D hard to call. CDR3 length: 13 residues. Trimming took 0 bases from V and 9 from J, leaving 9 bases between them. Germline V gene lookup returns CDR1 MGHRA and CDR2 YSYEKL.

The sample holds one count of this clone. The chain combines TRBV11-2 with TRBJ2-7, with D unclear. Germline CDR1 SGHAT, CDR2 FQNNGV. This CDR3 is built from 13 residues. Trimming pared 1 base from V and 4 bases from J, leaving 8 bases between. The CDR3 nucleotides read TGTGCCAGCAGCTTAGTAGAGGTGTACGAGCAGTACTTC. Translation gives CASSLVEVYEQYF.

J is TRBJ1-2 and V is TRBV11-2, with TRBD1 matching 8 bases. Trimming removed 5 bases from V and 8 bases from J; junction bases left unmatched: 16. The CDR3 spans 16 residues. Germline lookup yields CDR1 SGHAT and CDR2 FQNNGV. CDR3 loop: CASSPQLSRGRNGYTF. CDR3 in DNA: TGTGCCAGCAGCCCCCAGCTTAGCAGGGGGCGGAACGGCTACACCTTC.

The chain employs TRBV29-1 and TRBJ1-2; D possibly corresponds to TRBD1 (5 bases). The CDR3 runs to 14 residues. Trimming cost V 0 bases and J 4 bases, with 12 bases left between them. CDR1 SQVTM and CDR2 ANQGSEA come from the germline V gene. This CDR3 reads CSVEDPRTRYGYTF. The CDR3, as DNA: TGCAGCGTTGAAGATCCTAGGACACGCTATGGCTACACCTTC.

V and J are TRBV25-1 and TRBJ2-1; TRBD2 agrees at 14 bases. V shed 8 bases, J shed 7 bases, and the junction held 4 bases outside the gene matches. CDR1 and CDR2 (germline): MGHDK, SYGVNS. The CDR3 is 14 residues long. CDR3 loop: CASAGLAGDNEQFF. The CDR3 DNA is TGTGCCAGCGCGGGACTAGCGGGAGATAATGAGCAGTTCTTC.

This clone showed up just once. The chain has TRBV5-1 and TRBJ2-2; 7 positions agree with TRBD1. This CDR3 contains 15 residues. Germline CDR1 reads SGHRS; CDR2 reads YFSETQ. After removal of 5 bases from V and 4 bases from J, the junction contained 8 bases not matched to a gene. CDR3 residues: CASRFTGDGTGELFF. DNA for the CDR3: TGCGCCAGCAGATTTACAGGGGACGGCACCGGGGAGCTGTTTTTT.

This clone was recorded a few times. This sequence joins TRBV4-1 and TRBJ1-2; 7 bases map to TRBD1. The germline V gene has CDR1 MGHRA and CDR2 YSYEKL. The CDR3 extends over 15 amino acids. J gave up 6 bases and V 1 base, and 8 bases lay outside the gene matches. The CDR3 region is CASSQVGTADDGYTF. For the CDR3, the DNA is TGCGCCAGCAGCCAAGTTGGGACAGCCGACGATGGCTACACCTTC.

The CDR3 loop is CASSEVPREAFF. The CDR3 DNA reads as TGTGCCAGCAGTGAAGTTCCCAGGGAAGCTTTCTTT. The gene calls are TRBV6-1 and TRBJ1-1; D unclear. The V end was cut by 1 base, the J end by 8 bases, with 8 bases between. This CDR3 is 12 amino acids long. Germline V gene data show CDR1 as MNHNS and CDR2 as SASEGT.

This clone occurred a few times. The chain links TRBV27 to TRBJ1-2, with TRBD1 as a possible D gene (6 bases). The V gene lost 5 bases and the J gene lost 2 bases, with 15 bases spanning the gap. Germline V gene lookup returns CDR1 MNHEY and CDR2 SMNVEV (reference sequence). The CDR3 loop spans 15 amino acids. CDR3 sequence (DNA): TGTGCCAGCAGTGGAGGGGGGGTCCCCAACTATGGCTACACCTTC. Protein sequence: CASSGGGVPNYGYTF.